This TCR beta chain stems from a study of cytotoxic CD8 clonotypes in ibrutinib-treated CLL. The overall study: Of the patients, over ten were relapsed/refractory, around 16 treatment-naive and fewer than 18 IGHV unmutated. Whole-study findings and limits: Clonality correlated strongly with circulating CD8+ T cells and exceeded age-matched healthy donors at baseline. Under treatment, the uncommon public clonotypes either contracted or remained stable.

A word on this clone: Its antigen is unknown.

This CDR3 is 13 amino acids long. Trimming pared 2 bases from V and 1 base from J, leaving 5 bases between. Germline V CDR1 and CDR2: KGHSH, LQKENI. Repertoires were generated with immunoSEQ multiplex PCR, while TCRdb's copy carries only in-frame clones and drops some. The sample yields more than 300,000 clones, roughly 79% seen once. Sequenced here: PBMCs, sampled before ibrutinib treatment. The TCR comes from a human donor with chronic lymphocytic leukemia. The chain combines TRBV18 with TRBJ1-1; no definite D call. The CDR3 is CASSPIKNTEAFF. CDR3 bases: TGTGCCAGCTCACCAATCAAGAACACTGAAGCTTTCTTT.